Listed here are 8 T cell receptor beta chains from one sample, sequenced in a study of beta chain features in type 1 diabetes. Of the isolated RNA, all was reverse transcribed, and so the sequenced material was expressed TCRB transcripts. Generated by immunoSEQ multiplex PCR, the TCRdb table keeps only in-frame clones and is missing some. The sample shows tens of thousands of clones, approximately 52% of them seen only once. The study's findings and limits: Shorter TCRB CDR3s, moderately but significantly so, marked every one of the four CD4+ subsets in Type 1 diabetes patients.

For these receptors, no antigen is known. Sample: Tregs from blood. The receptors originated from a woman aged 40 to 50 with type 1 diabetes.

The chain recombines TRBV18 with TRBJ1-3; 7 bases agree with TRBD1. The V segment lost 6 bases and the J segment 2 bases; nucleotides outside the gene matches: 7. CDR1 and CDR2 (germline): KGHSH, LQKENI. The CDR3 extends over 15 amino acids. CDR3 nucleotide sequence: TGTGCCAGCTCGTCGACAGGGCAAGCTGGAAACACCATATATTTT. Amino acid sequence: CASSSTGQAGNTIYF.

CDR3 amino acids: CASSQEAGASTDTQYF. CDR3 sequence (DNA): TGCGCCAGCAGCCAAGAGGCGGGGGCTAGCACAGATACGCAGTATTTT. The gene calls are TRBV4-3 and TRBJ2-3; tentatively, D is TRBD2 (7 bases). With 0 bases removed from V and 0 bases from J, the gap between germline ends came to 10 bases. The V gene's germline CDR1 is LGHNA and CDR2 YSLEER. The CDR3 runs to 16 residues.

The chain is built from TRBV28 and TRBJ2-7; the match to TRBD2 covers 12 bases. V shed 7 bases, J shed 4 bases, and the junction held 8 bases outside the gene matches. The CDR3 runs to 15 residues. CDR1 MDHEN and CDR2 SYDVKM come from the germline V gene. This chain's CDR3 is CASIQPSGGGYEQYF. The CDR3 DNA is TGTGCCAGCATTCAACCTAGCGGGGGGGGTTACGAGCAGTACTTC.

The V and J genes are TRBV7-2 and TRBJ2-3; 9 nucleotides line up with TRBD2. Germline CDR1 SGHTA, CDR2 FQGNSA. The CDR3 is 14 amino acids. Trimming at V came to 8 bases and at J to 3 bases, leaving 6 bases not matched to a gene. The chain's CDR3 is CASSAGGGTDTQYF. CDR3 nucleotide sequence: TGTGCCAGCTCAGCGGGGGGAGGGACAGATACGCAGTATTTT.

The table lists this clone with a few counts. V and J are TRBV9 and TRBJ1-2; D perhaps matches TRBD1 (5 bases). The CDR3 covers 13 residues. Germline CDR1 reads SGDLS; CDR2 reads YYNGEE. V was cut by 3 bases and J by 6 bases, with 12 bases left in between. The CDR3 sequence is CASSATVVDGYTF. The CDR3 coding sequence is TGTGCCAGCAGCGCGACAGTTGTAGATGGCTACACCTTC.

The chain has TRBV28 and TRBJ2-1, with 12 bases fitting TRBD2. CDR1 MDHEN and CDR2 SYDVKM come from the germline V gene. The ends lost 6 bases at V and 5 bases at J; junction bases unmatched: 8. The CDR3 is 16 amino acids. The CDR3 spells CASRLAGGRGHNEQFF. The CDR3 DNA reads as TGTGCCAGCAGACTAGCGGGAGGAAGGGGCCACAATGAGCAGTTCTTC.

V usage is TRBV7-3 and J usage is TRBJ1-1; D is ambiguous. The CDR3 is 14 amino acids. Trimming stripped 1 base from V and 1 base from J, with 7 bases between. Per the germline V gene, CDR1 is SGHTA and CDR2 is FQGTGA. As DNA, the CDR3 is TGTGCCAGCAGCTTAAGCGGCGGGAACACTGAAGCTTTCTTT. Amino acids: CASSLSGGNTEAFF.

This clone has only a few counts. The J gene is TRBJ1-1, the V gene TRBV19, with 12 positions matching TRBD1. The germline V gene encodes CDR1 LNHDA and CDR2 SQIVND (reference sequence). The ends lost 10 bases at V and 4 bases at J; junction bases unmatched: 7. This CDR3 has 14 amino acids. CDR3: CATRRGQGATEAFF. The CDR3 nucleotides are TGTGCCACCCGGCGGGGACAGGGGGCCACTGAAGCTTTCTTT.